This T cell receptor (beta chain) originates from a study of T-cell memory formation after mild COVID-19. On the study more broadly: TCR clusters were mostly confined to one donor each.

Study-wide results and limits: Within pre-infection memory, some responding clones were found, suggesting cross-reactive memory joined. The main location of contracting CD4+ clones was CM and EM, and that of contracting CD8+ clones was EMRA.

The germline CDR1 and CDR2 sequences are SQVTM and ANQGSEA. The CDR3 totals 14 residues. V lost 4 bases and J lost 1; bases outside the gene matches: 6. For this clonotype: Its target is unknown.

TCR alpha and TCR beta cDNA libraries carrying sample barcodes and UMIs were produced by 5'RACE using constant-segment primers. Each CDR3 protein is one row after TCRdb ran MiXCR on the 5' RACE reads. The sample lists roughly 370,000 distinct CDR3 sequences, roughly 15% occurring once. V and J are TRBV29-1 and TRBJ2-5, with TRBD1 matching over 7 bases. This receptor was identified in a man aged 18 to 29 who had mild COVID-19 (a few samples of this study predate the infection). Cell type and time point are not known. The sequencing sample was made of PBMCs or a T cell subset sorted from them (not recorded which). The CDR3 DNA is TGCAGCGTTGGGCAGCGGACAGGCCAAGAGACCCAGTACTTC. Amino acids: CSVGQRTGQETQYF.